A single TCR beta chain is shown here with its context. As originally analysed: Amplification with reference gene primers provided the estimates of nucleated cell counts. Profiling relied on immunoSEQ multiplex PCR, and the TCRdb table lists in-frame clones only, not all of them. The V and J calls and clone size are taken from that table; D and trimming were inferred from the DNA. The repertoire holds about 210,000 clones, with roughly 82% as singletons. The germline V gene encodes CDR1 SGHRS and CDR2 YFSETQ. The CDR3 is 16 residues long. V lost 4 bases to trimming and J lost 5 bases, with 19 bases between them. These data come from a study of blood T cell repertoires in COVID-19.

The chain is built from TRBV5-1 and TRBJ2-1; D gene ambiguous. The source material was peripheral blood. The TCR originated in a woman aged 40 to 55 with acute or convalescent COVID-19. The CDR3 loop reads CASSPGDRQVNNEQFF. DNA of the CDR3: TGCGCCAGCAGCCCTGGTGATAGGCAGGTAAACAATGAGCAGTTCTTC.